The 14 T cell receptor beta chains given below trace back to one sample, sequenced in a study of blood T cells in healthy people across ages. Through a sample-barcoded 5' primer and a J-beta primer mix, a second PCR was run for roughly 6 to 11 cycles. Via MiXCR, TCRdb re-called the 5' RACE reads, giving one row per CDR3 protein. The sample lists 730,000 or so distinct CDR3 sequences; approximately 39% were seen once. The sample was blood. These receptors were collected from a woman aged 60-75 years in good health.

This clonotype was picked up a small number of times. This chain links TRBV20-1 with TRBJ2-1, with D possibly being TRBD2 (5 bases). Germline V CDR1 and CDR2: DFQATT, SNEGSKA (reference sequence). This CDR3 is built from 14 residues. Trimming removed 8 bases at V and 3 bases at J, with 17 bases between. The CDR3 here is CSHHGGGLYNEQFF. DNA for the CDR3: TGCAGTCACCACGGCGGAGGACTCTACAATGAGCAGTTCTTC.

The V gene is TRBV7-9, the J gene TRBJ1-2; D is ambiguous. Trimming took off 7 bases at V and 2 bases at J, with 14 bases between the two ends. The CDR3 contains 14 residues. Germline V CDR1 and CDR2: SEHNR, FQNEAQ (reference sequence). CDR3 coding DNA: TGTGCCAGCATCCTAACCGACATAAACTATGGCTACACCTTC. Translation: CASILTDINYGYTF.

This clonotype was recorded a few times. This chain's CDR3 is CASSVGPSGRSADTQYF. The DNA of the CDR3 is TGTGCCAGCAGCGTAGGTCCTAGCGGGAGGAGTGCAGATACGCAGTATTTT. The chain employs TRBV9 and TRBJ2-3, with 11 bases fitting TRBD2. The CDR3 contains 17 residues. V was clipped by 0 bases and J by 4 bases; unmatched bases: 7. CDR1 is SGDLS and CDR2 is YYNGEE in the germline V gene.

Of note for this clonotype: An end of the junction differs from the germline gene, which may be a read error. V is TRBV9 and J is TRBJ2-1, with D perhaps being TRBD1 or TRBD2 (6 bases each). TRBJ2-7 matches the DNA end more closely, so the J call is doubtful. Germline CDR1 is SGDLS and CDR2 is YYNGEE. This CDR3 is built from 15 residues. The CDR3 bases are TGTACCAGCAGCGCCTTCGGGGGCTCCTACAATGAGCAGTACTTC. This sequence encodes CTSSAFGGSYNEQYF.

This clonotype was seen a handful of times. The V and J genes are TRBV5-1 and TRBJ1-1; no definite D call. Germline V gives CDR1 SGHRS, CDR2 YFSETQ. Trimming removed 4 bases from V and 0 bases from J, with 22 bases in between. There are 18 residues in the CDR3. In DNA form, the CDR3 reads TGCGCCAGCAGCCCGGCGGGGAGAGTGATCTACCTGAACACTGAAGCTTTCTTT. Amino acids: CASSPAGRVIYLNTEAFF.

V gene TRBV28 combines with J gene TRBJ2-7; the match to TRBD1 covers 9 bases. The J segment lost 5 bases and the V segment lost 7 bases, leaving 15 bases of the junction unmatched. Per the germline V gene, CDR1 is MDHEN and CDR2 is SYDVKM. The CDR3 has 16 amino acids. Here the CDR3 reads CASIPGQGPGYDEQYF. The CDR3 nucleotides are TGTGCCAGCATCCCGGGACAGGGTCCTGGGTATGACGAGCAGTACTTC.

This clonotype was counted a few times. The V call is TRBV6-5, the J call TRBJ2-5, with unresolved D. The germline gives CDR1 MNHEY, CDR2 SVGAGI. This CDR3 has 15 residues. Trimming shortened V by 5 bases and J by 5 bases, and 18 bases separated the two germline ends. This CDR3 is CASSLNAGPTETQYF. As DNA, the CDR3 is TGTGCCAGCAGTCTAAACGCCGGGCCTACGGAGACCCAGTACTTC.

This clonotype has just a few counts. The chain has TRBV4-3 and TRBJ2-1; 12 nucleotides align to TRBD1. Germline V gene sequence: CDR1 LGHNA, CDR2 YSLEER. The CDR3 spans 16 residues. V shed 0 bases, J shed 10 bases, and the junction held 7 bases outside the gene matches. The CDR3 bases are TGCGCCAGCAGCCAAGATTCGGGACAGGGGGCCAGAGAGCAGTTCTTC. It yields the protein CASSQDSGQGAREQFF.

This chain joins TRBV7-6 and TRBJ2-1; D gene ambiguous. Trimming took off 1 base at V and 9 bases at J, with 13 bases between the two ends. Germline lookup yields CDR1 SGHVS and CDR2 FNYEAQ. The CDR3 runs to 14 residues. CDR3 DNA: TGTGCCAGCAGCTTAGACTTTAGAGGCACTGAGCAGTTCTTC. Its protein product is CASSLDFRGTEQFF.

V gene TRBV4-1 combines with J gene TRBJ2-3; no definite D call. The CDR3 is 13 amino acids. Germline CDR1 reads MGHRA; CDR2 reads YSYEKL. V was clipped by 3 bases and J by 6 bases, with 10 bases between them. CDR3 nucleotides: TGCGCCAGCAGCCAGGCCGTAAGGGATACGCAGTATTTT. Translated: CASSQAVRDTQYF.

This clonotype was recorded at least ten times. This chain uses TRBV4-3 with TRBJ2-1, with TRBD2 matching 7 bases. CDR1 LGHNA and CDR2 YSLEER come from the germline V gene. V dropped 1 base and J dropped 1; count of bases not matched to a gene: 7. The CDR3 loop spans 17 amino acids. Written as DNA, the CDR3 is TGCGCCAGCAGCCAAGGAGCTGGGGAGGGTTCCTACAATGAGCAGTTCTTC. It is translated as CASSQGAGEGSYNEQFF.

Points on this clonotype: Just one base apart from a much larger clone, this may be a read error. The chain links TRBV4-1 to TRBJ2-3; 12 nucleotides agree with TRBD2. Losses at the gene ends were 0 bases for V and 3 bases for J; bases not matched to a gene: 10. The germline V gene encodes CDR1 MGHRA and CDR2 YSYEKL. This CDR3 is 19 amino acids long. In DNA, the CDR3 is TGCGCCAGCAGCCAAGAGCCTAGCGGGGGGGTGTATCAGACAGATACGCAGTATTTT. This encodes CASSQEPSGGVYQTDTQYF.

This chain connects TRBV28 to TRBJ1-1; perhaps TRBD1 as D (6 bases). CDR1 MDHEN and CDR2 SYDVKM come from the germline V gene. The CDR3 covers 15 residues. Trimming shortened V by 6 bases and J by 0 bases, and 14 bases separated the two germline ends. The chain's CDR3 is CASSPYDRLNTEAFF. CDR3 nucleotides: TGTGCCAGCAGCCCGTACGACAGGTTGAACACTGAAGCTTTCTTT.

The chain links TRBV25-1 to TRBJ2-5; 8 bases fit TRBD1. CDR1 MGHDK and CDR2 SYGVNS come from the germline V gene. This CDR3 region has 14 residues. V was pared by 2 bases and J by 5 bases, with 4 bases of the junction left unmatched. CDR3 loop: CASSEQGAVETQYF. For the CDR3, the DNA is TGTGCCAGCAGTGAACAGGGGGCCGTGGAGACCCAGTACTTC.